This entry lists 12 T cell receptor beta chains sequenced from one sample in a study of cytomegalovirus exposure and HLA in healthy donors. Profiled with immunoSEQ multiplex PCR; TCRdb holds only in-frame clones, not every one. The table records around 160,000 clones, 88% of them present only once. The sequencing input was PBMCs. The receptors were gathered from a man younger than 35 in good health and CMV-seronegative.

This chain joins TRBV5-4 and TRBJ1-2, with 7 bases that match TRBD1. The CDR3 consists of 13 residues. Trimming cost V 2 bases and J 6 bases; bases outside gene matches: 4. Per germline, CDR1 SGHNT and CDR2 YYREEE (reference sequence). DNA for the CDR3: TGTGCCAGCAGCTTTGACAGGGAAGATGGCTACACCTTC. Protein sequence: CASSFDREDGYTF.

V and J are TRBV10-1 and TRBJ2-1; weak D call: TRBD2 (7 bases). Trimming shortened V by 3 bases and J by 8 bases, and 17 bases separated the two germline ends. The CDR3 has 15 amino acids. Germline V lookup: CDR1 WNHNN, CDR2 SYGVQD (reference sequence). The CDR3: CASSDGGAREYEQFF. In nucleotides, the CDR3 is TGCGCCAGCAGTGATGGGGGGGCCCGGGAATATGAGCAGTTCTTC.

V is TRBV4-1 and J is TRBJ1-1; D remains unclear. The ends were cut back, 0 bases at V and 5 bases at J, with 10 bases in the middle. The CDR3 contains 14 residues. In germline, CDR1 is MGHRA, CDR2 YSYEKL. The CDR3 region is CASSQDNTRTEAFF. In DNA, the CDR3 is TGCGCCAGCAGCCAAGACAACACTAGGACTGAAGCTTTCTTT.

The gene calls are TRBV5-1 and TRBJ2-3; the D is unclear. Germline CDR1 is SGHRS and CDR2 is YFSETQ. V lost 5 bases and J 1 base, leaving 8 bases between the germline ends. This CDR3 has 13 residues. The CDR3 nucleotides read TGCGCCAGCAGTCTGGCCGGCACAGATACGCAGTATTTT. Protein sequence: CASSLAGTDTQYF.

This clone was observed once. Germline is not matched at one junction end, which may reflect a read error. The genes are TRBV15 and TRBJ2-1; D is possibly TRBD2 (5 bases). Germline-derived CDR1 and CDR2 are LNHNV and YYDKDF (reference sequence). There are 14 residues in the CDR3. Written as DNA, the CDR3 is TGTGCCACCAGCACAGCCCAACTAGAGGTTCAATTGGTCTTC. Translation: CATSTAQLEVQLVF.

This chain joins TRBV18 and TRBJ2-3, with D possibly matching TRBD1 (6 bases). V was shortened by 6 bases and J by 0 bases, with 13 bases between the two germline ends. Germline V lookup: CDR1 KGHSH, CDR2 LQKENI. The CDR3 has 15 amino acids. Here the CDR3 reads CASSPRTASTDTQYF. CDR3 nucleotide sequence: TGTGCCAGCTCTCCTCGGACAGCTAGCACAGATACGCAGTATTTT.

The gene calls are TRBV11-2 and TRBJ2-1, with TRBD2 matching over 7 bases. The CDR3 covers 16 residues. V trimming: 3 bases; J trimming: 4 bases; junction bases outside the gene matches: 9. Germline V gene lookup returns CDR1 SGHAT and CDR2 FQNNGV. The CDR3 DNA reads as TGTGCCAGCAGCTTCGGAGACGGGAGGAGATACAATGAGCAGTTCTTC. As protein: CASSFGDGRRYNEQFF.

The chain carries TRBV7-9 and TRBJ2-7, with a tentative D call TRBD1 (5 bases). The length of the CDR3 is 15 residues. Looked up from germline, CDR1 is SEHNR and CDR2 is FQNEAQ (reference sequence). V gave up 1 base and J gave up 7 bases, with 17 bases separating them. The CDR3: CASSLGFQGLGEQYF. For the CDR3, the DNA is TGTGCCAGCAGCTTAGGGTTTCAGGGATTGGGGGAGCAGTACTTC. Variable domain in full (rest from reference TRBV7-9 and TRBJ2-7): DTGVSQNPRHKITKRGQNVTFRCDPISEHNRLYWYRQTLGQGPEFLTYFQNEAQLEKSRLLSDRFSAERPKGSFSTLEIQRTEQGDSAMYLCASSLGFQGLGEQYFGPGTRLTVT.

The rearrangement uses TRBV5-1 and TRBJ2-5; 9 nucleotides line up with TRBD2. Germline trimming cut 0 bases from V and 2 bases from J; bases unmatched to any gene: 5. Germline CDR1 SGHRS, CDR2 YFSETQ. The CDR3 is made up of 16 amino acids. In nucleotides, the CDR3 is TGCGCCAGCAGCTTGGTTAGAGCGGGGGGACAAGAGACCCAGTACTTC. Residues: CASSLVRAGGQETQYF.

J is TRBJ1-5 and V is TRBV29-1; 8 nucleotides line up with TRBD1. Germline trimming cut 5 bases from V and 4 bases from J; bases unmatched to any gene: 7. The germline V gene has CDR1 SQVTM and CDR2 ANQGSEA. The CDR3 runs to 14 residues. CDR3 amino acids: CSVRTGLPNQPQHF. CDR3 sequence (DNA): TGCAGCGTTAGGACAGGGCTGCCAAATCAGCCCCAGCATTTT.

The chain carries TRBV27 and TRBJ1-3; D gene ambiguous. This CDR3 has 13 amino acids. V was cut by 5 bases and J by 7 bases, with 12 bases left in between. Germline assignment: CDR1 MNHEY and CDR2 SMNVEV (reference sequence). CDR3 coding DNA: TGTGCCAGCAGTACTAGATTCGGCAACACCATATATTTT. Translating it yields CASSTRFGNTIYF.

In DNA, the CDR3 is TGTGCCAGCAGCTTTACTAGCGTTCCCTACAATGAGCAGTTCTTC. Its translation is CASSFTSVPYNEQFF. The chain links TRBV5-4 to TRBJ2-1; TRBD2 matches at 7 bases. The CDR3 is 15 amino acids. Trimming cost V 2 bases and J 2 bases; bases outside gene matches: 4. Germline loops: CDR1 SGHNT, CDR2 YYREEE (reference sequence).